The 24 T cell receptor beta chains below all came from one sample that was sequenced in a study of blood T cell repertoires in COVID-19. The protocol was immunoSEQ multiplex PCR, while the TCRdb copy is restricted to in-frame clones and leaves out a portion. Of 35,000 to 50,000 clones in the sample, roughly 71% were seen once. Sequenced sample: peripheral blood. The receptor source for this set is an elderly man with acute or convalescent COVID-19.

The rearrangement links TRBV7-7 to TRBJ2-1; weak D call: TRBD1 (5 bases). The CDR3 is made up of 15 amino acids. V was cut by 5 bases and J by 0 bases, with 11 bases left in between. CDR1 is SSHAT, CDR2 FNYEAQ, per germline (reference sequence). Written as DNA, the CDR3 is TGTGCCAGCAGCAAAACAGGAAGCTCCTACAATGAGCAGTTCTTC. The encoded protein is CASSKTGSSYNEQFF.

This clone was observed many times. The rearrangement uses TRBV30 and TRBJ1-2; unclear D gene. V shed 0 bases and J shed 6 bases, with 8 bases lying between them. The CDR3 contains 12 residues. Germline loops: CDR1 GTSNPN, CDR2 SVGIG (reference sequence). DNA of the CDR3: TGTGCCTGGAGTGTTAGTATGCATGGCTACACCTTC. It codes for CAWSVSMHGYTF.

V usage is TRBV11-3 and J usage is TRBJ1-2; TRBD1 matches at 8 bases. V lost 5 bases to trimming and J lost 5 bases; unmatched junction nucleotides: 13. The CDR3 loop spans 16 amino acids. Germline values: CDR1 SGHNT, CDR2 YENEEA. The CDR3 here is CASSQDHRGTRYGYTF. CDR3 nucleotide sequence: TGTGCCAGCAGCCAAGATCACAGGGGGACTCGGTATGGCTACACCTTC. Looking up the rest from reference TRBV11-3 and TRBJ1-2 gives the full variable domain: EAGVVQSPRYKIIEKKQPVAFWCNPISGHNTLYWYLQNLGQGPELLIRYENEEAVDDSQLPKDRFSAERLKGVDSTLKIQPAELGDSAVYLCASSQDHRGTRYGYTFGSGTRLTVV.

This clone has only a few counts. CDR3 protein: CASSFGTDTEAFF. The CDR3 DNA sequence: TGCGCCAGCAGCTTCGGTACGGACACTGAAGCTTTCTTT. V and J are TRBV5-1 and TRBJ1-1, with D uncertain. The length of the CDR3 is 13 residues. Germline V gene lookup returns CDR1 SGHRS and CDR2 YFSETQ. V gave up 2 bases and J gave up 3 bases, with 8 bases separating them.

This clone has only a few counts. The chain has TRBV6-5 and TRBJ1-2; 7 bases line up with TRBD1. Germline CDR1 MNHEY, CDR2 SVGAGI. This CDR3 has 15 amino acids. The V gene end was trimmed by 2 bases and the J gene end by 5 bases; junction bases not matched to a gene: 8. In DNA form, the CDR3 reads TGTGCCAGCAGTTACACTTCGACAGGGATTTATGGCTACACCTTC. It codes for CASSYTSTGIYGYTF.

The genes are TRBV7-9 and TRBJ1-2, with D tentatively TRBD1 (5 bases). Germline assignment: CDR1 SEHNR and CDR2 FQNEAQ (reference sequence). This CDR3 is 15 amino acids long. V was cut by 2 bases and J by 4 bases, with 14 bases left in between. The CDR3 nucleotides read TGTGCCAGCAGCTTATATGGGGGGTCCCCCTATGGCTACACCTTC. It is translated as CASSLYGGSPYGYTF.

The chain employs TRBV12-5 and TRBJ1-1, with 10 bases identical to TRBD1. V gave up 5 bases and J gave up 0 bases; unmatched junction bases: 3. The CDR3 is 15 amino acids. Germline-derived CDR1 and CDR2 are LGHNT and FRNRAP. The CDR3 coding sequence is TGTGCTAGTGGTACGGACAGGGGGATGAACACTGAAGCTTTCTTT. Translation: CASGTDRGMNTEAFF.

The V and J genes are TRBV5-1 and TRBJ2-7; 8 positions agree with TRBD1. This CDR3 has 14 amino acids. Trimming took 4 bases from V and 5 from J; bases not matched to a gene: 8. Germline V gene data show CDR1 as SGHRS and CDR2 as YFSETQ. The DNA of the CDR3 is TGCGCCAGCAGCCCGGAACTACAGGGGGACGAGCAGTACTTC. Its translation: CASSPELQGDEQYF.

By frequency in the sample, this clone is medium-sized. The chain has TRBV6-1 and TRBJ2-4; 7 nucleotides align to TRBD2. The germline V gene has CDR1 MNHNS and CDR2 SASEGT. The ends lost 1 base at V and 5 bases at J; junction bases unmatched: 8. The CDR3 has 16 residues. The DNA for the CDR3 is TGTGCCAGCAGTGAAGAGACTAGCTTAGGGGAAAACATTCAGTACTTC. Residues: CASSEETSLGENIQYF.

The CDR3: CSASAPLGDTQYF. CDR3 coding DNA: TGCAGTGCTAGTGCTCCCCTAGGAGATACGCAGTATTTT. The rearrangement uses TRBV20-1 and TRBJ2-3; D not resolved. Trimming removed 3 bases from V and 5 bases from J, with 12 bases in between. This CDR3 has 13 residues. Germline V lookup: CDR1 DFQATT, CDR2 SNEGSKA (reference sequence).

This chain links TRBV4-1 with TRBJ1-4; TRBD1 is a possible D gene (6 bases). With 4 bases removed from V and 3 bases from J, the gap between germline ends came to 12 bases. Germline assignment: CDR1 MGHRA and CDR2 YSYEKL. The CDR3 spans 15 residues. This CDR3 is CASSPRGVANEKLFF. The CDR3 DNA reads TGCGCCAGCAGCCCCAGGGGCGTGGCTAATGAAAAACTGTTTTTT.

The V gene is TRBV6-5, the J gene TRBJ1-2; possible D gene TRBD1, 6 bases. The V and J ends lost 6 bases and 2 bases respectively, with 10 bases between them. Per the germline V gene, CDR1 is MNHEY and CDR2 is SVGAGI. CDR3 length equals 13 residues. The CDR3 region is CASSPGQNYGYTF. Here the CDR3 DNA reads TGTGCCAGCAGCCCCGGACAGAACTATGGCTACACCTTC.

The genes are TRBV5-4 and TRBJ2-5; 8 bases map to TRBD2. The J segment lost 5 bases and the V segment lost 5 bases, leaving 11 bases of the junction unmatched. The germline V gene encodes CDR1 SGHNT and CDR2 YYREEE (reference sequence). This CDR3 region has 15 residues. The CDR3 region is CASRSAGTRHETQYF. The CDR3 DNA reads TGTGCCAGCAGATCTGCCGGGACTAGACATGAGACCCAGTACTTC.

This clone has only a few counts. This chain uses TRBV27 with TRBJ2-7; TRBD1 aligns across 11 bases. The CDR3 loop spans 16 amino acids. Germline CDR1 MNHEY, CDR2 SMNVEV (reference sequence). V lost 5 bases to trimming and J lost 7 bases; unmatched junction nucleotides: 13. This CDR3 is CASSLTYRTGGREQYF. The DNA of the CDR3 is TGTGCCAGCAGTCTAACCTACCGGACAGGGGGCAGGGAGCAGTACTTC.

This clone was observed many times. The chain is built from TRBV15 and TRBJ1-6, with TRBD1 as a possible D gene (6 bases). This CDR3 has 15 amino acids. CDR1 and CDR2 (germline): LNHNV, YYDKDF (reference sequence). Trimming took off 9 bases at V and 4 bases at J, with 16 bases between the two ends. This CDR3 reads CATRTDNFYNSPLHF. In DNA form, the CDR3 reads TGTGCCACAAGGACAGACAACTTTTATAATTCACCCCTCCACTTT.

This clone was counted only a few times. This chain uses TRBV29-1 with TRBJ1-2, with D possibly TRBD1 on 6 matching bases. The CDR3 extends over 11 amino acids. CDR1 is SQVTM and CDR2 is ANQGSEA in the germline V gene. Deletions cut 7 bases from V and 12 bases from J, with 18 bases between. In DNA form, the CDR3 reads TGCAGCGGGCGGGTAGACAGGAGGCACACCTTC. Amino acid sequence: CSGRVDRRHTF.

CDR3 coding DNA: TGTGCCTGGAGTGTAGCTGAAGAGACCCAGTACTTC. This encodes CAWSVAEETQYF. The gene calls are TRBV30 and TRBJ2-5; D is ambiguous. The length of the CDR3 is 12 residues. From germline, CDR1 is GTSNPN and CDR2 SVGIG (reference sequence). V was pared by 0 bases and J by 3 bases, with 5 bases between.

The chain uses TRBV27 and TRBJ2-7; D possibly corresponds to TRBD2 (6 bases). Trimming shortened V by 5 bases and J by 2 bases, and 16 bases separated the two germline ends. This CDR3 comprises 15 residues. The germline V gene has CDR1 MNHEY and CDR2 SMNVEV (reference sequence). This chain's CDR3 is CASSPQLAGTYEQYF. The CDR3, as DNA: TGTGCCAGCAGTCCACAACTAGCAGGAACCTACGAGCAGTACTTC.

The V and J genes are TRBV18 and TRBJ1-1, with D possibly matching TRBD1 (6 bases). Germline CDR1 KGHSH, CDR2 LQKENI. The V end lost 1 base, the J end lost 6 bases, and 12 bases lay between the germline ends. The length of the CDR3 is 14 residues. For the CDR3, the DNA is TGTGCCAGCTCACCACAGGGGGTAGGGGCTGAAGCTTTCTTT. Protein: CASSPQGVGAEAFF.

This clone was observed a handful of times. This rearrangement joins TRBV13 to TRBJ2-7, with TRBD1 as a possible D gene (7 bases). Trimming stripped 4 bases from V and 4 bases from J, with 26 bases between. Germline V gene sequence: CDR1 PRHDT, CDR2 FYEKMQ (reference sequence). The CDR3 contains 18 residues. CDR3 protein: CASSSGGLGGIKLYEQYF. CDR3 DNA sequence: TGTGCCAGCAGCTCAGGGGGACTGGGCGGGATAAAGCTTTACGAGCAGTACTTC.

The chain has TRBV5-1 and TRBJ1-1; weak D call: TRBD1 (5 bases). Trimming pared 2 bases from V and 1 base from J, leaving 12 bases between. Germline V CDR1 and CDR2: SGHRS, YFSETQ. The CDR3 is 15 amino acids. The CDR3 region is CASSFRGVRNTEAFF. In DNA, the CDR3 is TGCGCCAGCAGCTTTCGGGGGGTCCGGAACACTGAAGCTTTCTTT. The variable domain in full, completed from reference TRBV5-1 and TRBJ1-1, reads KAGVTQTPRYLIKTRGQQVTLSCSPISGHRSVSWYQQTPGQGLQFLFEYFSETQRNKGNFPGRFSGRQFSNSRSEMNVSTLELGDSALYLCASSFRGVRNTEAFFGQGTRLTVV.

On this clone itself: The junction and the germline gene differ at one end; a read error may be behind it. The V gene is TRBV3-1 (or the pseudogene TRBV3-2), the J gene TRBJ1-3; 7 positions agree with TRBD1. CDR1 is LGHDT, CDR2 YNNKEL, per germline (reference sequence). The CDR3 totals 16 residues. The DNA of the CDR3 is TGTGCCAGCAGTCAAGGGGGCAGGAGCTCTGGAAACACCATATATTTT. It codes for CASSQGGRSSGNTIYF.

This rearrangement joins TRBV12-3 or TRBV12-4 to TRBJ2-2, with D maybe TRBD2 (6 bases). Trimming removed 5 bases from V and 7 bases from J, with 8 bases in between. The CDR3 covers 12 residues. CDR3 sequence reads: CASSVTSGELFF. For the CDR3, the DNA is TGTGCCAGCAGTGTGACTAGCGGGGAGCTGTTTTTT.

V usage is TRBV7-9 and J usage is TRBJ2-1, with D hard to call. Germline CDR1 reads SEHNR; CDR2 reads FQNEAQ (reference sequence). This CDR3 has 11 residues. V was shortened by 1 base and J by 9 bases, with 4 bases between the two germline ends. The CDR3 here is CASSLVAEQFF. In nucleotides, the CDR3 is TGTGCCAGCAGCTTAGTGGCTGAGCAGTTCTTC. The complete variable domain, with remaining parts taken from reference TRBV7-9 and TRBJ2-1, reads DTGVSQNPRHKITKRGQNVTFRCDPISEHNRLYWYRQTLGQGPEFLTYFQNEAQLEKSRLLSDRFSAERPKGSFSTLEIQRTEQGDSAMYLCASSLVAEQFFGPGTRLTVL.